This T cell receptor beta chain was identified during a study of blood T cell repertoires in COVID-19. As for the study in general: COVID-19 samples, acute and convalescent, were from the United States, Italy and Spain. T cells, B-cell-depleted T cells, or PBMCs supplied cDNA or gDNA.

Per germline, CDR1 KGHDR and CDR2 SFDVKD. The CDR3 length is 14 residues. The germline V and J ends were trimmed by 5 bases and 2 bases, with 8 bases remaining between them. Authors' analysis steps: The assay estimated nucleated cells by amplifying reference gene primers. Sequencing used immunoSEQ multiplex PCR; TCRdb keeps in-frame clones, though not all of them. That table gives V, J and clone size, and the DNA gave D and trimming. This table has hundreds of thousands of clones, about 82% appearing once. V and J are TRBV24-1 and TRBJ2-2; D gene unclear. The specimen was peripheral blood. The receptor was derived from a man aged 50-59 years with active or convalescent COVID-19. The CDR3: CATSAGVNTGELFF. In DNA form, the CDR3 reads TGTGCCACCAGTGCAGGCGTCAACACCGGGGAGCTGTTTTTT.